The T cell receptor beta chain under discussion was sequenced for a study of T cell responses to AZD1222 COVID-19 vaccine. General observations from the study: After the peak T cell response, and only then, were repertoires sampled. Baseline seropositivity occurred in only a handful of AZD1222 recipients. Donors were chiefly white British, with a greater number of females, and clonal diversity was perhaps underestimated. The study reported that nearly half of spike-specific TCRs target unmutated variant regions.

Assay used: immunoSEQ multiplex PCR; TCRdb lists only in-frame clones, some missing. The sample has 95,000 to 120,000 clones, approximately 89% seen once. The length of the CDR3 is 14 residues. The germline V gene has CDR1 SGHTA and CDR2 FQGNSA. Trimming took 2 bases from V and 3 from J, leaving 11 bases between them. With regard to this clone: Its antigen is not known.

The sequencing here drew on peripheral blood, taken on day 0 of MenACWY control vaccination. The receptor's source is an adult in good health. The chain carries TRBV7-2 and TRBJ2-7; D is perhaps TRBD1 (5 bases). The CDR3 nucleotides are TGTGCCAGCAGCTTACTCGGACAACGCTACGAGCAGTACTTC. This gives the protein CASSLLGQRYEQYF.